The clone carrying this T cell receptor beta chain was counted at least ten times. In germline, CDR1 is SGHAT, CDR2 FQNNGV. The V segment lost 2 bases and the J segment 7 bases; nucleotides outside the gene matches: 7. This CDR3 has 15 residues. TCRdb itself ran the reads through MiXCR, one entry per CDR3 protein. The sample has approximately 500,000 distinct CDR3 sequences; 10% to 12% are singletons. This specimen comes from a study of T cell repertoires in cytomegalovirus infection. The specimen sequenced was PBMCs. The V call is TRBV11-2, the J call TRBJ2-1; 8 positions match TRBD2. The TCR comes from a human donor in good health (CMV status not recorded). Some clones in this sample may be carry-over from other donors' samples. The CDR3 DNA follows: TGTGCCAGCAGCTTATCCGGGAGGGCTCGGAATGAGCAGTTCTTC. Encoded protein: CASSLSGRARNEQFF.